This record covers a single T cell receptor (beta chain). The repertoire was sequenced with immunoSEQ multiplex PCR; TCRdb's copy has only in-frame clones and lacks some. The sample yields approximately 2,000,000 clones, 85% to 95% seen once. This sample was included in a study of shared clonotypes between healthy human individuals. From germline, CDR1 is SGHTS and CDR2 YDEGEE. V shed 2 bases and J 3 bases; nucleotides not matched to a gene: 9. The CDR3 runs to 17 residues. The chain has TRBV5-8 and TRBJ2-3, with 10 nucleotides matching TRBD2. The sequence came from a man aged 18-30 years in good health. Some clones in this sample may be carry-over from other donors' samples. Sequencing was carried out using naive CD4+ T cells from PBMCs. Subset here: CD45RA+ positively selected. Here the CDR3 reads CASSFLIAGGGTDTQYF. The CDR3 DNA is TGTGCCAGCAGCTTCCTTATAGCGGGAGGAGGTACAGATACGCAGTATTTT.